This entry lists 5 T cell receptor beta chains sequenced from one sample in a study of technical replicates of blood from several donors (dated by TCRdb to about 2017). Receptor amplification or capture employed the immunoSEQ multiplex PCR assay. What TCRdb holds here is the immuneACCESS table cut down to in-frame rearrangements. Part of the clones is not present; checked against another copy, under half of the missing clones reflect an unresolved V gene, and the others are unexplained. In all, the sample holds 75,000 to 95,000 clones, and approximately 90% of those were seen once. Approximately 0.25% of the sample comes from the top ten. Sample: T cells isolated from PBMCs. These receptors all stem from a human donor in good health.

This clone was seen only once. J is TRBJ1-3 and V is TRBV6-6; D is perhaps TRBD1 (6 bases). Trimming took off 7 bases at V and 0 bases at J, with 13 bases between the two ends. The CDR3 has 15 amino acids. CDR1 and CDR2 from the germline V gene are MNHNY and SVGAGI (reference sequence). CDR3 region: CASTPGHYSGNTIYF. The CDR3 DNA sequence: TGTGCCAGCACTCCGGGACACTACTCTGGAAACACCATATATTTT.

The J gene is TRBJ2-7, the V gene TRBV4-1; 7 bases line up with TRBD1. Germline V CDR1 and CDR2: MGHRA, YSYEKL. This CDR3 is built from 16 residues. The trim removed 2 bases at V and 3 bases at J, leaving 10 bases unmatched. The CDR3 DNA follows: TGCGCCAGCAGCCAACAACCGGGACAGAGCTTCTACGAGCAGTACTTC. Translated, it gives CASSQQPGQSFYEQYF.

This rearrangement joins TRBV5-5 to TRBJ1-2, with D maybe TRBD1 (6 bases). Germline V gives CDR1 SGHKS, CDR2 YYEKEE (reference sequence). Trimming cost V 3 bases and J 7 bases, with 22 bases left between them. The CDR3 contains 16 residues. CDR3 in amino acids: CASSSARAREGGGYTF. CDR3 nucleotide sequence: TGTGCCAGCAGCTCCGCCCGCGCCAGGGAAGGGGGTGGCTACACCTTC.

The chain carries TRBV6-1 and TRBJ1-1; 7 bases are shared with TRBD1. J was trimmed by 11 bases and V by 5 bases; bases with no gene match: 8. The CDR3 extends over 12 amino acids. Per germline, CDR1 MNHNS and CDR2 SASEGT. In nucleotides, the CDR3 is TGTGCCAGCAGTTCCTGGACAGGCGGTGCTTTCTTT. Translating it yields CASSSWTGGAFF.

The chain combines TRBV6-5 with TRBJ1-4; D is unclear. This CDR3 is 14 amino acids long. V lost 0 bases and J 3 bases, leaving 5 bases between the germline ends. Germline V gene data show CDR1 as MNHEY and CDR2 as SVGAGI. The CDR3 spells CASSYSRANEKLFF. CDR3 coding DNA: TGTGCCAGCAGTTACTCGAGGGCTAATGAAAAACTGTTTTTT.